The present entry profiles one TCR beta chain with its context. This record comes from a study of CD8+ T cells in alopecia areata. cDNA prepared by RNA extraction and subsequent reverse transcription served as the template for sequencing. Method: immunoSEQ multiplex PCR; TCRdb's copy keeps in-frame clones and lacks some. The data show 130,000 to 150,000 clones, about half seen once. V lost 6 bases, J lost 0 bases, and 6 bases lay in between. The CDR3 is made up of 14 amino acids. Germline lookup yields CDR1 MNHEY and CDR2 SMNVEV (reference sequence). Sample: CD4+ T cells sorted from blood, taken at week 0. V and J are TRBV27 and TRBJ2-6; D is undetermined. The receptor comes from a human donor with alopecia areata. The CDR3 is CASRLLSGANVLTF. In DNA, the CDR3 is TGTGCCAGCAGACTACTCTCTGGGGCCAACGTCCTGACTTTC.